This is a list of T cell receptor beta chains from one sample in a study of T cells after yellow fever vaccination. MiXCR, applied by TCRdb to the 5' RACE reads, yields one record per CDR3 protein. The top ten clones hold 30% to 45% of a sample with about 63,000 distinct CDR3 sequences, about 7% of them seen once. This specimen consisted of CD8+ T cells sorted from PBMCs, obtained 15 days after the yellow fever booster vaccination. These receptors all come from a man aged 25-40 years who received the YFV17D yellow fever vaccine. Each CDR3 is given with its conserved first and last residue. A D gene is named only where the DNA matches it firmly. Clone size is stated in some rows and not others, as once, few, many or a class when expanded.

. . TRBJ2-7 TRBV18 TGTGCCAGCTCATCGACGAGGGATTACGAGCAGTACTTC CASSSTRDYEQYF
TRBD1 many TRBJ2-7 TRBV25-1 TGTGCCAGCAGTGAAGTAGACAGGGACACCGGCGAGCAGTACTTC CASSEVDRDTGEQYF
TRBD1 many TRBJ2-3 TRBV4-3 TGCGCCAGCAGCCAAGATTACAGGGGTCAAGATACGCAGTATTTT CASSQDYRGQDTQYF
TRBD1 few TRBJ2-7 TRBV7-6 TGTGCCAGCAGCTCCCCCGGGACAGGGGAGCACGAGCAGTACTTC CASSSPGTGEHEQYF
TRBD2 many TRBJ2-5 TRBV7-8 TGTGCCAGCAGCTTAATTGGCGGGAGGGCCGTGAGACAAGAGACCCAGTACTTC CASSLIGGRAVRQETQYF
TRBD1 many TRBJ2-7 TRBV4-3 TGCGCCAGCAGCCCTGGACAGGGAAGCTCCTACGAGCAGTACTTC CASSPGQGSSYEQYF
. many TRBJ2-1 TRBV6-5 TGTGCCAGCAGTTCGACAGGTCGGCACAATGAGCAGTTCTTC CASSSTGRHNEQFF
TRBD2 many TRBJ2-1 TRBV6-2/TRBV6-3 TGTGCCAGCAGTTACTCGCTAGCGGCGTACAATGAGCAGTTCTTC CASSYSLAAYNEQFF
. many TRBJ2-1 TRBV20-1 TGCAGTGCTTTTCGAAGGACCTACAATGAGCAGTTCTTC CSAFRRTYNEQFF
. many TRBJ2-7 TRBV20-1 TGCAGTGCTACGACGGGAGCTTACTACGAGCAGTACTTC CSATTGAYYEQYF
TRBD2 many TRBJ2-5 TRBV27 TGTGCCGGAGGACTAGCGGGAGTCTTAGAGACCCAGTACTTC CAGGLAGVLETQYF
. many TRBJ1-2 TRBV5-1 TGCGCCAGCAGCTTGGCCGACCGGACTCAAATCTATGGCTACACCTTC CASSLADRTQIYGYTF
TRBD2 many TRBJ2-7 TRBV13 TGTGCCAGCAGGCGGACTAGCGGAACCGATGCCTACGAGCAGTACTTC CASRRTSGTDAYEQYF
. many TRBJ2-2 TRBV3-1 TGTGCCAGCAGCCCGACCCCTAGACAGGTTGATTCGAACACCGGGGAGCTGTTTTTT CASSPTPRQVDSNTGELFF
. many TRBJ1-6 TRBV10-2 TGCGCCAGCAGTGAGTCCAATTCACCCCTCCACTTT CASSESNSPLHF
. . TRBJ2-7 TRBV12-5 TGTGCTAGTGGTGTGGGGGCGCTGGGCGAGCAGTACTTC CASGVGALGEQYF
TRBD1 many TRBJ2-7 TRBV7-9 TGTGCCAGCAGCCTCCGGACAGGGGCCACCTACGAGCAGTACTTC CASSLRTGATYEQYF
TRBD1 many TRBJ2-5 TRBV2 TGTGCCAGCGCAGGGACAGGGAAAGAGACCCAGTACTTC CASAGTGKETQYF
. many TRBJ1-2 TRBV4-3 TGCGCCAGCAGCCAAGATTGGAGTAACTATGGCTACACCTTC CASSQDWSNYGYTF
. many TRBJ2-3 TRBV6-1 TGTGCCAGCAGTGAAGCGCCCGGGGGCATCACAGATACGCAGTATTTT CASSEAPGGITDTQYF
TRBD1 many TRBJ2-7 TRBV7-9 TGTGCCAGCAGCCCGCGACAGGGGGCGCCTACCTACGAGCAGTACTTC CASSPRQGAPTYEQYF
. many TRBJ2-3 TRBV6-1 TGTGCCAGCAGCCTCTCCGGGCCCACAGATACGCAGTATTTT CASSLSGPTDTQYF
. many TRBJ2-1 TRBV20-1 TGCAGTGCCCCCCGGTGGTCCTACATGTACAATGAGCAGTTCTTC CSAPRWSYMYNEQFF
. many TRBJ1-5 TRBV9 TGTGCCAGCAGCGCGGGGGTTAGCAATCAGCCCCAGCATTTT CASSAGVSNQPQHF
. many TRBJ2-1 TRBV7-6 TGTGCCAGCAGCTTAAAGGTGACTAGGGCCTACAATGAGCAGTTCTTC CASSLKVTRAYNEQFF
. many TRBJ2-7 TRBV4-1 TGCGCCAGCAGCAAGACCTACGGCGAGCAGTACTTC CASSKTYGEQYF
. many TRBJ1-1 TRBV27 TGTGCCAGCAGTAAGCCTTCCGGGACAATGAACACTGAAGCTTTCTTT CASSKPSGTMNTEAFF
. many TRBJ2-7 TRBV7-9 TGTGCCAGCAGCTTAGTAAGGGGCGTGGATTCCTACGAGCAGTACTTC CASSLVRGVDSYEQYF
TRBD1 . TRBJ2-1 TRBV5-1 TGCGCCAGCAGCGAAGACAGGGCCTACTACAATGAGCAGTTCTTC CASSEDRAYYNEQFF
TRBD2 many TRBJ2-2 TRBV29-1 TGCAGCGTTCAAGCGGGAGCGCCCGGGGAGCTGTTTTTT CSVQAGAPGELFF
. few TRBJ2-2 TRBV7-2 TGTGCCAGCAGCCCGACCACATTAGGGGCTTGGGAGCTGTTTTTT CASSPTTLGAWELFF
TRBD2 many TRBJ2-5 TRBV7-9 TGTGCCAGCAGGACAACTAGCGGGAGCGCACGGGAGACCCAGTACTTC CASRTTSGSARETQYF
TRBD1 many TRBJ1-5 TRBV6-2/TRBV6-3 TGTGCCAGCAGTAGGATGGATAAGGAGACAGGGTCGTTTAGCAATCAGCCCCAGCATTTT CASSRMDKETGSFSNQPQHF
TRBD1 many TRBJ2-5 TRBV5-1 TGCGCCAGCAGCCTAGGGACAGGGGAAGAGACCCAGTACTTC CASSLGTGEETQYF
TRBD1 many TRBJ1-4 TRBV5-1 TGCGCCAGCAGCTTGGCCACAGGGGATGAAAAACTGTTTTTT CASSLATGDEKLFF
. many TRBJ2-1 TRBV6-2/TRBV6-3 TGTGCCAGCAGTTACGGGGGCGGGAGAGACTCCAATGAGCAGTTCTTC CASSYGGGRDSNEQFF
. many TRBJ1-2 TRBV9 TGTGCCAGCAGCGTAGCCACAGGCGAAGCTAACTATGGCTACACCTTC CASSVATGEANYGYTF
. . TRBJ2-5 TRBV10-1 TGCGCCAGCAGTGAGTCAATCCGGCCCCAGTACTTC CASSESIRPQYF
. few TRBJ2-1 TRBV19 TGTGCCAGTAATCCGGGACACTTCTACAATGAGCAGTTCTTC CASNPGHFYNEQFF
. many TRBJ2-7 TRBV7-9 TGTGCCAGCAGCCCCAACACTTTCGAGCAGTACTTC CASSPNTFEQYF
TRBD1 many TRBJ1-2 TRBV4-3 TGCGCCAGCAGCCACCCAGGGGAAGGGGGCGGTCGGTCCTATGGCTACACCTTC CASSHPGEGGGRSYGYTF
. many TRBJ2-1 TRBV20-1 TGCAGTGCTAGTCCCGATTCCGCCTACAATGAGCAGTTCTTC CSASPDSAYNEQFF